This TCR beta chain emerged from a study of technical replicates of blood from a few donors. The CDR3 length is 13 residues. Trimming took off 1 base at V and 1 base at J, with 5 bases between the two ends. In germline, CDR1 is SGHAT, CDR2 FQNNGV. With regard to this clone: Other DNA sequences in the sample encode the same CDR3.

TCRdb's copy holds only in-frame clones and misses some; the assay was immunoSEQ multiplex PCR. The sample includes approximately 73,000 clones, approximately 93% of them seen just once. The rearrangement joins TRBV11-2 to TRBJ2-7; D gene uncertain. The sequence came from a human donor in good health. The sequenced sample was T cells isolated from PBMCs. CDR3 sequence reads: CASSLAGSYEQYF. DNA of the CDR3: TGTGCCAGCAGCTTAGCAGGTTCCTACGAGCAGTACTTC.